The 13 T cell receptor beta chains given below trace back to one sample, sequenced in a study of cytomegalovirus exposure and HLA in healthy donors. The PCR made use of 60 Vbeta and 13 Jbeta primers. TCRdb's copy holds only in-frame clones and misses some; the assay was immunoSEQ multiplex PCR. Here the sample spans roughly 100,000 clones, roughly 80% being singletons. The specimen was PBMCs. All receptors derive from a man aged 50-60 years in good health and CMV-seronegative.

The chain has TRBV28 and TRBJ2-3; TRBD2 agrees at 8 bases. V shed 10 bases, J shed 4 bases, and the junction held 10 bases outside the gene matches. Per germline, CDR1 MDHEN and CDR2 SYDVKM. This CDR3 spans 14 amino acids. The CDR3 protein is CATAGGLIPDTQYF. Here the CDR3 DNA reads TGTGCCACCGCGGGGGGCCTCATCCCAGATACGCAGTATTTT.

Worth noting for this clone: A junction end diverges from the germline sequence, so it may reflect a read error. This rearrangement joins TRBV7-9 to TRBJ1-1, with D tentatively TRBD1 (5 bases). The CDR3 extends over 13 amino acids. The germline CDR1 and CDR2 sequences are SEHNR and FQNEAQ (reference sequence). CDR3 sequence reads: CSSSFGRDTEAFF. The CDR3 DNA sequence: TGTTCCAGCAGCTTTGGCAGGGACACTGAAGCTTTCTTT. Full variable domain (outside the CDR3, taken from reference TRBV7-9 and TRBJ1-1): DTGVSQNPRHKITKRGQNVTFRCDPISEHNRLYWYRQTLGQGPEFLTYFQNEAQLEKSRLLSDRFSAERPKGSFSTLEIQRTEQGDSAMYLCSSSFGRDTEAFFGQGTRLTVV.

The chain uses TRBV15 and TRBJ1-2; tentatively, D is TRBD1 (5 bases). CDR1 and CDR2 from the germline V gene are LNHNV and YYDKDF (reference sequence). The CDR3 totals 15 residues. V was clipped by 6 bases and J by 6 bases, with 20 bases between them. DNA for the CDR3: TGTGCCACCAGTATTTTCAAGGCAGGGCGAAATGGCTACACCTTC. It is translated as CATSIFKAGRNGYTF.

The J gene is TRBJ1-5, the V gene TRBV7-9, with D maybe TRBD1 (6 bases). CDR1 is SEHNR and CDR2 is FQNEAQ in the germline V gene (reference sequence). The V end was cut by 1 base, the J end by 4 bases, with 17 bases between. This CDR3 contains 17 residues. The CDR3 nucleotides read TGTGCCAGCAGCTTAGGCCGGGGAGGGGGGTCGAATCAGCCCCAGCATTTT. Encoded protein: CASSLGRGGGSNQPQHF.

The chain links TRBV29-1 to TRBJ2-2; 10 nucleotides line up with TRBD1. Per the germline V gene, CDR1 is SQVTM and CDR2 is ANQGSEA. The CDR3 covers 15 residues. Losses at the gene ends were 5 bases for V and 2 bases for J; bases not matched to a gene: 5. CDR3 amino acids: CSVSGTGVNTGELFF. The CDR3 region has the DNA TGCAGCGTTTCCGGGACAGGGGTTAACACCGGGGAGCTGTTTTTT.

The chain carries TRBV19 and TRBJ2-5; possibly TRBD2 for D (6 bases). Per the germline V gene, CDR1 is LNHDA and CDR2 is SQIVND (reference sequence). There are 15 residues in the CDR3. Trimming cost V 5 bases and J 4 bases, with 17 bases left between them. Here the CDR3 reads CASSGTRERGETQYF. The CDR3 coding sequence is TGTGCCAGTAGTGGTACACGGGAGCGAGGAGAGACCCAGTACTTC.

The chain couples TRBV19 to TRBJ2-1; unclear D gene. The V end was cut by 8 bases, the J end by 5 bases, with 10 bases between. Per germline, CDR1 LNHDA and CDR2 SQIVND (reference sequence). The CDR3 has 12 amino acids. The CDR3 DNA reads TGTGCCAGTCAACTTACTAACAATGAGCAGTTCTTC. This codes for CASQLTNNEQFF.

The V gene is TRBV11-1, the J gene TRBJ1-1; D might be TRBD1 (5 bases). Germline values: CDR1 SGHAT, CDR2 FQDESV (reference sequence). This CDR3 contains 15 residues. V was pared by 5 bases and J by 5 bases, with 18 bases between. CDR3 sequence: CASSRDRGGWTEAFF. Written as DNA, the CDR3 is TGTGCCAGCAGCCGCGACCGGGGGGGTTGGACTGAAGCTTTCTTT.

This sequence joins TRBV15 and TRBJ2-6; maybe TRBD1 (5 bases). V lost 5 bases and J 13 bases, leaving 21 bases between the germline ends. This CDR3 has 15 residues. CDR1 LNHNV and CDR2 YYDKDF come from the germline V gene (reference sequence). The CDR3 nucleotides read TGTGCCACCAGCGGAACGACAGCCTCATTCCGAGTCCTGACTTTC. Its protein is CATSGTTASFRVLTF.

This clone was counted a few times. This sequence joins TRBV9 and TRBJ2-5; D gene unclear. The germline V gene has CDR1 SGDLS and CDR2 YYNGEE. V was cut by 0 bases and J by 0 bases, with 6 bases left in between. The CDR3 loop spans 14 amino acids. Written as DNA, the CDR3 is TGTGCCAGCAGCGTAGAGCCGTACCAAGAGACCCAGTACTTC. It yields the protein CASSVEPYQETQYF.

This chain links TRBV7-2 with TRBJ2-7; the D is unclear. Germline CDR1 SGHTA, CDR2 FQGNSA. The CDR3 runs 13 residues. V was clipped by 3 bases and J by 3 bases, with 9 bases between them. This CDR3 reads CASSFTLDYEQYF. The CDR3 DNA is TGTGCCAGCAGCTTCACTTTAGACTACGAGCAGTACTTC.

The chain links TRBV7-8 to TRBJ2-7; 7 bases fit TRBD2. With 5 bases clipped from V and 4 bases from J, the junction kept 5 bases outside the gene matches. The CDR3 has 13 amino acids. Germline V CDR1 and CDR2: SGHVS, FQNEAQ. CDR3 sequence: CASSRMGGYEQYF. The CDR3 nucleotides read TGTGCCAGCAGCCGCATGGGAGGGTACGAGCAGTACTTC.

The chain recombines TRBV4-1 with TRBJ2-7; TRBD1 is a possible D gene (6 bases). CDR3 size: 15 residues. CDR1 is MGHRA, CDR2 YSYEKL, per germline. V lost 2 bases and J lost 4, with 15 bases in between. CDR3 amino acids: CASSQRTTGPYEQYF. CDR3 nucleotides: TGCGCCAGCAGCCAAAGAACCACAGGGCCTTACGAGCAGTACTTC.